What follows describes a single TCR beta chain. The antigen remains unidentified. The data are from a study of CD8 T cells in Susac syndrome. Whole-study findings and limits: The CD4+ T cell repertoires in Susac syndrome were not clonally expanded.

V lost 0 bases and J 3 bases, leaving 17 bases between the germline ends. The CDR3 runs to 16 residues. Germline loops: CDR1 DFQATT, CDR2 SNEGSKA (reference sequence). The RNA, about 0.45 to 1 ug, was put through reverse transcription using random hexamers. TCRdb reanalysed the immunoSEQ multiplex PCR reads using MiXCR and keeps one entry per CDR3 protein. The profile shows over 140,000 distinct CDR3 sequences, over 90% of them singletons. The authors carried out high-throughput sequencing of TCR beta. They applied it to CD8+ and CD4+ T cells obtained from blood. Both CD4+ and CD8+ T cells were negatively isolated, and TEMRA cells underwent FACS enrichment.

The chain recombines TRBV20-1 with TRBJ1-1; possibly TRBD1 for D (6 bases). The TCR was taken from a human donor with Susac syndrome. The sequencing input was CD4+ T cells from PBMCs. CDR3 nucleotides: TGCAGTGCTAGAGATCTTGAACAGGGAGGGGACACTGAAGCTTTCTTT. Its protein is CSARDLEQGGDTEAFF.